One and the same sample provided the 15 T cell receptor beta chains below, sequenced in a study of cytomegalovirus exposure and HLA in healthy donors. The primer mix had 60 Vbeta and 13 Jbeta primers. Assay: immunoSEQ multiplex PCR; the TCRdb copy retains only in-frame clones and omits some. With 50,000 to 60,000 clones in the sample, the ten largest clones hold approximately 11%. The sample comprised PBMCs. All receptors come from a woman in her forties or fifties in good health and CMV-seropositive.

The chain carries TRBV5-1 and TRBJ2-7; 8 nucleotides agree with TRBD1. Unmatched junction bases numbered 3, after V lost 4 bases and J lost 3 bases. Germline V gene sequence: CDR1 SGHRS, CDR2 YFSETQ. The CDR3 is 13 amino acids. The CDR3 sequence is CASSQDRDYEQYF. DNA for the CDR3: TGCGCCAGCAGCCAGGACAGGGACTACGAGCAGTACTTC.

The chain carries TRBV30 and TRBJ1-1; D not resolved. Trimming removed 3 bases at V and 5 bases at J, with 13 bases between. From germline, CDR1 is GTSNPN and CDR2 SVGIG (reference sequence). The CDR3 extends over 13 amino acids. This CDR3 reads CAWSRRSGTEAFF. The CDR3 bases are TGTGCCTGGAGCCGGCGGTCGGGTACTGAAGCTTTCTTT.

The DNA of the CDR3 is TGTGCCAGCAGACGCGGGAGCCGCTACGAGCAGTACTTC. This translates into CASRRGSRYEQYF. This chain links TRBV6-5 with TRBJ2-7, with TRBD2 matching 7 bases. The CDR3 has 13 residues. Germline V gives CDR1 MNHEY, CDR2 SVGAGI. V shed 6 bases, J shed 3 bases, and the junction held 5 bases outside the gene matches.

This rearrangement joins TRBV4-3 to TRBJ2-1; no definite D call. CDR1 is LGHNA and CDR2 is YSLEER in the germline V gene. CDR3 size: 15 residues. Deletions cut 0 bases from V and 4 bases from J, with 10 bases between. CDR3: CASSQDLASYNEQFF. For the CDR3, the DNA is TGCGCCAGCAGCCAAGATTTGGCTAGTTACAATGAGCAGTTCTTC.

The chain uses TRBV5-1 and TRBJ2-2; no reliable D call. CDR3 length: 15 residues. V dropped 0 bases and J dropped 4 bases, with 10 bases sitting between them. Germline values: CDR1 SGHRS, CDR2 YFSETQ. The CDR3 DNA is TGCGCCAGCAGCTTGGGCACGGTATTCACCGGGGAGCTGTTTTTT. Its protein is CASSLGTVFTGELFF. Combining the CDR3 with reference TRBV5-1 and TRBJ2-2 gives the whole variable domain KAGVTQTPRYLIKTRGQQVTLSCSPISGHRSVSWYQQTPGQGLQFLFEYFSETQRNKGNFPGRFSGRQFSNSRSEMNVSTLELGDSALYLCASSLGTVFTGELFFGEGSRLTVL.

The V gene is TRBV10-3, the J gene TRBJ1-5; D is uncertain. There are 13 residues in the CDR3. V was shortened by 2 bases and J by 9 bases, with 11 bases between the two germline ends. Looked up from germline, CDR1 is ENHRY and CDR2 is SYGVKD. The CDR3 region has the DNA TGTGCCATCAGTGAGGACCTATCGGGGCCCCAGCATTTT. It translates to CAISEDLSGPQHF.

CDR3 region: CATSRDRTGDLEQYF. CDR3 DNA: TGTGCCACCAGCAGAGATAGGACAGGGGATCTCGAGCAGTACTTC. J is TRBJ2-7 and V is TRBV15; TRBD1 matches at 9 bases. The CDR3 covers 15 residues. Per germline, CDR1 LNHNV and CDR2 YYDKDF (reference sequence). Trimming at V came to 0 bases and at J to 6 bases, leaving 6 bases not matched to a gene.

The CDR3 nucleotides read TGTGCCAGTAGTAGGGCAAAGAGTTCACCCCTCCACTTT. Protein: CASSRAKSSPLHF. The gene calls are TRBV19 and TRBJ1-6; D is unresolved. CDR1 LNHDA and CDR2 SQIVND come from the germline V gene (reference sequence). The CDR3 contains 13 residues. The V and J ends lost 4 bases and 9 bases respectively, with 10 bases between them.

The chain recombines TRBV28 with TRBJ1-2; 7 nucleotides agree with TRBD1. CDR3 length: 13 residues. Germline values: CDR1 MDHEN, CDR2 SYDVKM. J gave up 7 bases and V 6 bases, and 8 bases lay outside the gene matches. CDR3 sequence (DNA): TGTGCCAGCAGAGAAGCACAGGGGCTTGGCTACACCTTC. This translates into CASREAQGLGYTF.

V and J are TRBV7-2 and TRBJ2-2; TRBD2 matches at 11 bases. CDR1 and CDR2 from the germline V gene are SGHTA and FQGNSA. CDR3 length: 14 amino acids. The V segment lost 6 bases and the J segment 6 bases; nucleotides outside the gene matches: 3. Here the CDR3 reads CASRELAGAGELFF. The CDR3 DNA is TGTGCCAGCAGGGAACTAGCGGGAGCCGGGGAGCTGTTTTTT.

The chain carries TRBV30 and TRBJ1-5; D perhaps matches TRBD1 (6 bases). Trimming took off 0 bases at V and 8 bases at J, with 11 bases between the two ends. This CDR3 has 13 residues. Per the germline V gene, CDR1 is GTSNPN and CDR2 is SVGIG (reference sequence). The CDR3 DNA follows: TGTGCCTGGAGTGTAACAGGGCAGAAGCCCCAGCATTTT. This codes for CAWSVTGQKPQHF.

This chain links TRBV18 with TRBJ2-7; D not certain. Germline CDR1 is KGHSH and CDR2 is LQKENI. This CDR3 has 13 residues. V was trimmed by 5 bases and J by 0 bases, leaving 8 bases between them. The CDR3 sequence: CASSSGSSYEQYF. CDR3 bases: TGTGCCAGCTCATCCGGGTCCTCCTACGAGCAGTACTTC.

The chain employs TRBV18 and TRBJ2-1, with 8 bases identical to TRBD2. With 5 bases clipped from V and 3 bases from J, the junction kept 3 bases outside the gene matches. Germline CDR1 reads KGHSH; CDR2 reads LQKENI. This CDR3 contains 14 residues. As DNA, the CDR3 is TGTGCCAGCTCAGCGGGGGGCCACTACAATGAGCAGTTCTTC. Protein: CASSAGGHYNEQFF.

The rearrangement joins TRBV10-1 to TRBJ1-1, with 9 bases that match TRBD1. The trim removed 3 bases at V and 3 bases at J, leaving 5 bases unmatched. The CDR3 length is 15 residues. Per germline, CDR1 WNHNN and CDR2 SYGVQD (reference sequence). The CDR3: CASSDPGQGHTEAFF. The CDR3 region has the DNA TGCGCCAGCAGTGACCCGGGACAGGGCCACACTGAAGCTTTCTTT.

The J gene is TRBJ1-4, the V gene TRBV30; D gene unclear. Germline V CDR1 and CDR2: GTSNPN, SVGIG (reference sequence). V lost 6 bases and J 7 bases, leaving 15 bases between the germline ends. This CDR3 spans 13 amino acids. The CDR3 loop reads CACHAAVTEKLFF. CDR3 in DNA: TGTGCCTGCCATGCGGCAGTGACTGAAAAACTGTTTTTT.